Listed below are T cell receptor beta chains from one sample, sequenced in a study of blood T cell repertoires in COVID-19. TCRdb keeps only in-frame clones here, not all; method: immunoSEQ multiplex PCR. The sample records a few hundred thousand clones, roughly 87% being singletons. Sequencing was carried out using PBMCs or T cells enriched from blood (not recorded which). Receptors were obtained from a woman between 25 and 40 years old who had recovered from COVID-19. Both conserved end residues are part of each CDR3. A D gene is named only where the DNA matches it firmly. Clone sizes are given selectively: once, few, many, or a class where the clone is expanded.

abundance	v_gene	j_gene	d_gene	CDR3aa	CDR3nt
NA	TRBV4-1	TRBJ2-3	NA	CASSQEAATPLSTDTQYF	TGCGCCAGCAGCCAAGAAGCCGCGACACCCCTGAGCACAGATACGCAGTATTTT
NA	TRBV2	TRBJ1-1	TRBD1	CASTRDRDAFF	TGTGCCAGCACTCGGGACAGGGACGCTTTCTTT
NA	TRBV30	TRBJ1-5	NA	CAWSPISRGFRVGRGNQPQHF	TGTGCCTGGAGCCCCATTTCCCGTGGGTTTCGGGTCGGAAGAGGCAATCAGCCCCAGCATTTT
NA	TRBV10-3	TRBJ1-4	TRBD1	CAITESRDRGPNEKLFF	TGTGCCATCACCGAGTCCCGGGACAGGGGACCTAATGAAAAACTGTTTTTT
NA	TRBV13	TRBJ2-4	TRBD1	CASSSTLGTGGDENIQYF	TGTGCCAGCAGCTCAACCCTGGGGACAGGGGGCGATGAAAACATTCAGTACTTC
NA	TRBV15	TRBJ2-5	TRBD2	CATSRTSGQETQYF	TGTGCCACCAGCAGGACTAGCGGGCAAGAGACCCAGTACTTC
NA	TRBV7-9	TRBJ2-1	TRBD2	CASSSLLAGGNVEQFF	TGTGCCAGCAGCTCTCTGCTAGCGGGGGGGAATGTTGAGCAGTTCTTC
NA	TRBV28	TRBJ1-2	TRBD1	CASSSPGQGPNYGYTF	TGTGCCAGCAGTTCACCGGGACAGGGTCCTAACTATGGCTACACCTTC
once	TRBV5-6	TRBJ2-4	TRBD2	CASSFTSGGKNIQYF	TGTGCCAGCAGCTTTACTAGCGGGGGCAAAAACATTCAGTACTTC
NA	TRBV5-1	TRBJ2-5	TRBD2	CASSAWDYGETQYF	TGCGCCAGCAGCGCCTGGGACTATGGAGAGACCCAGTACTTC
NA	TRBV7-9	TRBJ2-2	TRBD1	CASSSWDRENTGELFF	TGTGCCAGCAGCTCATGGGACAGGGAGAACACCGGGGAGCTGTTTTTT
NA	TRBV7-9	TRBJ2-1	NA	CASSKTGLTYNEQFF	TGTGCCAGCAGCAAAACAGGGCTGACCTACAATGAGCAGTTCTTC
once	TRBV27	TRBJ2-2	NA	CASSPTRLITGELFF	TGTGCCAGCAGTCCGACCCGACTGATAACCGGGGAGCTGTTTTTT
NA	TRBV11-2	TRBJ2-7	NA	CASSLERGYEQYF	TGTGCCAGCAGCTTAGAAAGGGGCTACGAGCAGTACTTC
NA	TRBV6-5	TRBJ1-6	NA	CASSPLQGSPLHF	TGTGCCAGCAGTCCCCTACAGGGTTCACCCCTCCACTTT
once	TRBV11-2	TRBJ1-1	NA	CASSLDGGVVAFF	TGTGCCAGCAGCTTAGACGGCGGGGTAGTAGCTTTCTTT
NA	TRBV7-8	TRBJ2-7	TRBD1	CASSSGPGQGSPYEQYF	TGTGCCAGCAGCTCGGGACCGGGACAGGGTTCTCCCTACGAGCAGTACTTC
NA	TRBV4-3	TRBJ1-4	NA	CASSRSTATNEKLFF	TGCGCCAGCAGCCGGTCGACAGCAACTAATGAAAAACTGTTTTTT
NA	TRBV3-1/TRBV3-2	TRBJ2-1	NA	CASSQELYYNEQFF	TGTGCCAGCAGCCAGGAGCTGTATTACAATGAGCAGTTCTTC
NA	TRBV6-5	TRBJ1-2	NA	CASSRGADRGNGYTF	TGTGCCAGCAGCCGGGGGGCAGACCGCGGAAATGGCTACACCTTC
NA	TRBV5-1	TRBJ1-5	TRBD1	CASSLGLQGSNQPQHF	TGCGCCAGCAGCTTGGGCTTACAGGGGTCGAATCAGCCCCAGCATTTT
NA	TRBV15	TRBJ2-3	TRBD2	CATSREFLGGGTDTQYF	TGTGCCACCAGCAGAGAGTTTCTCGGGGGGGGCACAGATACGCAGTATTTT
NA	TRBV6-5	TRBJ1-1	NA	CASSRTENTEAFF	TGTGCCAGCAGTCGGACAGAGAACACTGAAGCTTTCTTT
NA	TRBV4-1	TRBJ1-4	TRBD1	CASSLSGGTNEKLFF	TGCGCCAGCAGCCTATCAGGGGGCACTAATGAAAAACTGTTTTTT
NA	TRBV6-5	TRBJ2-5	TRBD1	CASRKGQGTETQYF	TGTGCCAGCAGGAAGGGACAGGGGACAGAGACCCAGTACTTC
NA	TRBV5-6	TRBJ2-6	NA	CASSQTGQGSGANVLTF	TGTGCCAGCAGCCAAACGGGCCAGGGCTCTGGGGCCAACGTCCTGACTTTC
NA	TRBV28	TRBJ2-5	NA	CASSFPRGPHQETQYF	TGTGCCAGCAGTTTTCCCCGAGGGCCGCACCAAGAGACCCAGTACTTC
few	TRBV30	TRBJ2-3	TRBD1	CAWNRGTDTQYF	TGTGCCTGGAACAGGGGGACAGATACGCAGTATTTT
NA	TRBV6-2/TRBV6-3	TRBJ1-5	NA	CASSYMAGEGQIGASQPQHF	TGTGCCAGCAGTTACATGGCCGGGGAAGGTCAGATAGGTGCATCCCAGCCCCAGCATTTT
once	TRBV19	TRBJ2-5	TRBD1	CASSRTLQGHQETQYF	TGTGCCAGTAGTAGGACCCTACAGGGGCATCAAGAGACCCAGTACTTC
NA	TRBV2	TRBJ1-1	NA	CASSERQVYEAFF	TGTGCCAGCAGTGAAAGACAGGTATACGAAGCTTTCTTT
NA	TRBV30	TRBJ1-1	TRBD1	CAWSKATGVGYTEAFF	TGTGCCTGGAGTAAAGCTACAGGGGTTGGGTACACTGAAGCTTTCTTT
once	TRBV11-2	TRBJ2-7	NA	CASSLGGEGVVLYEQYF	TGTGCCAGCAGCTTAGGGGGAGAGGGAGTAGTTTTATACGAGCAGTACTTC
once	TRBV7-9	TRBJ1-5	NA	CASSSQAPGNQPQHF	TGTGCCAGCAGCTCCCAGGCCCCGGGCAATCAGCCCCAGCATTTT
NA	TRBV28	TRBJ1-5	TRBD1	CASSFGDRGDQPQHF	TGTGCCAGCAGTTTTGGTGACAGGGGAGATCAGCCCCAGCATTTT
NA	TRBV14	TRBJ1-3	TRBD1	CASSQQDRGNSGNTIYF	TGTGCCAGCAGCCAACAGGACAGGGGGAACTCTGGAAACACCATATATTTT
NA	TRBV7-2	TRBJ2-3	TRBD2	CASSLGASGQLAQYF	TGTGCCAGCAGCTTAGGGGCTAGCGGACAACTAGCGCAGTATTTT
NA	TRBV27	TRBJ1-2	NA	CASTTSPGSLIGYGYTF	TGTGCCAGCACCACCTCGCCGGGTTCGCTTATCGGCTATGGCTACACCTTC
NA	TRBV6-5	TRBJ1-3	TRBD1	CASSRDREYRNTIYF	TGTGCCAGCAGCCGGGACAGGGAGTATAGAAACACCATATATTTT
NA	TRBV5-1	TRBJ1-2	TRBD1	CASSIRRQGIDYGYTF	TGCGCCAGCAGCATACGCCGACAGGGGATTGACTATGGCTACACCTTC
NA	TRBV19	TRBJ2-7	NA	CASSRRDSYEQYF	TGTGCCAGTAGTAGGAGGGACTCCTACGAGCAGTACTTC
NA	TRBV5-6	TRBJ1-5	TRBD1	CASSSDRGRFSNQPQHF	TGTGCCAGCAGCTCCGACAGGGGGCGGTTTAGCAATCAGCCCCAGCATTTT
NA	TRBV28	TRBJ2-7	NA	CASSLSISYEQYF	TGTGCCAGCAGTTTGTCAATCTCCTACGAGCAGTACTTC
NA	TRBV7-8	TRBJ2-7	NA	CASSFDVGGREQYF	TGTGCCAGCAGCTTCGACGTGGGGGGGCGGGAGCAGTACTTC
once	TRBV7-6	TRBJ1-1	TRBD1	CASSPGTGRMNTEAFF	TGTGCCAGCAGCCCAGGGACAGGGCGGATGAACACTGAAGCTTTCTTT
NA	TRBV9	TRBJ2-2	TRBD2	CASSVVTSGGELFF	TGTGCCAGCAGCGTAGTGACTAGCGGCGGGGAGCTGTTTTTT
NA	TRBV28	TRBJ2-7	TRBD1	CASSRTGAFSEQYF	TGTGCCAGCAGTCGGACAGGGGCTTTTTCCGAGCAGTACTTC
NA	TRBV5-1	TRBJ1-2	TRBD1	CASSLKGAGYGYTF	TGCGCCAGCAGCTTGAAGGGGGCGGGATATGGCTACACCTTC
NA	TRBV3-1/TRBV3-2	TRBJ1-3	NA	CASSQEGVTGNTIYF	TGTGCCAGCAGCCAAGAAGGGGTGACTGGAAACACCATATATTTT
NA	TRBV9	TRBJ1-1	NA	CASSVSPFSTEAFF	TGTGCCAGCAGCGTATCCCCCTTTAGCACTGAAGCTTTCTTT
NA	TRBV5-1	TRBJ1-4	NA	CASSLDRRSNEKLFF	TGCGCCAGCAGCTTAGACAGAAGATCTAATGAAAAACTGTTTTTT
NA	TRBV23-1	TRBJ1-5	TRBD1	CASSQSEQGGQPQHF	TGCGCCAGCAGTCAATCGGAACAGGGGGGGCAGCCCCAGCATTTT